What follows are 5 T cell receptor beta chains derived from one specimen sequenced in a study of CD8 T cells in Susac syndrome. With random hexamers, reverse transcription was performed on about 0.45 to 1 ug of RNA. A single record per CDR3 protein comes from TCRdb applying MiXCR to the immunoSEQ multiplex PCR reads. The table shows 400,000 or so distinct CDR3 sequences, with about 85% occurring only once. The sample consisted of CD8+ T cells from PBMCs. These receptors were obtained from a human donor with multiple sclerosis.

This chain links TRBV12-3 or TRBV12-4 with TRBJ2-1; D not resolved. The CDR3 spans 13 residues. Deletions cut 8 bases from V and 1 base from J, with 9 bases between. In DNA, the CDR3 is TGTGCCAGCGCTGTCGGATCCTACAATGAGCAGTTCTTC. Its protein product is CASAVGSYNEQFF.

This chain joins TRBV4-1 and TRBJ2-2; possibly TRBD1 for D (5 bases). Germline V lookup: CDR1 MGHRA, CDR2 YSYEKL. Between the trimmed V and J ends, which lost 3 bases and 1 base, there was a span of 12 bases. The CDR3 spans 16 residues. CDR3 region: CASSQQKGLNTGELFF. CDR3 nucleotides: TGCGCCAGCAGCCAGCAAAAGGGGCTGAACACCGGGGAGCTGTTTTTT.

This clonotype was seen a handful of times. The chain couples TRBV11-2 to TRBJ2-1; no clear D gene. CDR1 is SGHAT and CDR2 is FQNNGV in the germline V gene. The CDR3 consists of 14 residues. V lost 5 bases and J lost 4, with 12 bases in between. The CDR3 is CASSPGLEYNEQFF. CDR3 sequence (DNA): TGTGCCAGCAGCCCGGGTCTCGAGTACAATGAGCAGTTCTTC.

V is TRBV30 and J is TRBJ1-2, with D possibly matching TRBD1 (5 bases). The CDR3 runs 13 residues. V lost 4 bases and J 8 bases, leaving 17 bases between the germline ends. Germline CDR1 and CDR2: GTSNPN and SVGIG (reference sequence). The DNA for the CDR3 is TGTGCCTGGACCGTGGGGGGAACGGTAGGCTACACCTTC. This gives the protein CAWTVGGTVGYTF.

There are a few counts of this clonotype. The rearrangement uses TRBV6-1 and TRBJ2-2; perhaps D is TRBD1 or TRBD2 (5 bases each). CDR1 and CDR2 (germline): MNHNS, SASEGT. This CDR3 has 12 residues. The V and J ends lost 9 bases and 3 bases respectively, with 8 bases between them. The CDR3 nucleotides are TGTGCCAGTTTGGGGGACACCGGGGAGCTGTTTTTT. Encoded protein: CASLGDTGELFF.